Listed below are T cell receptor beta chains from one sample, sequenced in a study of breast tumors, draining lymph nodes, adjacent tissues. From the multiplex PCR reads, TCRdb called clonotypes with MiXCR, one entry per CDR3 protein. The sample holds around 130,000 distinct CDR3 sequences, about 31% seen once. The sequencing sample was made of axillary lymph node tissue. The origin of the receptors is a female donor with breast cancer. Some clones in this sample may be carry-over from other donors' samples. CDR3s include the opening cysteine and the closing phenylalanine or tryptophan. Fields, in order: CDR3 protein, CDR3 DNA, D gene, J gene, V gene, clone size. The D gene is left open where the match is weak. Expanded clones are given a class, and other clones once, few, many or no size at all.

CDR3 protein: CAISVGQANYGYTF
CDR3 DNA: TGTGCCATCAGTGTGGGACAAGCTAACTATGGCTACACCTTC
D gene: .
J gene: TRBJ1-2
V gene: TRBV10-3
clone size: many

CDR3 protein: CATSGGTGKANEQFF
CDR3 DNA: TGTGCCACCAGTGGTGGGACAGGGAAAGCCAATGAGCAGTTCTTC
D gene: TRBD1
J gene: TRBJ2-1
V gene: TRBV24-1
clone size: many

CDR3 protein: CSARDYGGTDTQYF
CDR3 DNA: TGCAGTGCTAGAGATTATGGGGGCACAGATACGCAGTATTTT
D gene: .
J gene: TRBJ2-3
V gene: TRBV20-1
clone size: many

CDR3 protein: CSVDASGGECNEQFF
CDR3 DNA: TGCAGCGTTGACGCTAGCGGGGGGGAGTGCAATGAGCAGTTCTTC
D gene: TRBD2
J gene: TRBJ2-1
V gene: TRBV29-1
clone size: .

CDR3 protein: CATNRQGLSNSPLHF
CDR3 DNA: TGTGCCACAAACCGACAGGGTCTTTCTAATTCACCCCTCCACTTT
D gene: TRBD1
J gene: TRBJ1-6
V gene: TRBV6-1
clone size: many

CDR3 protein: CASSMRHGTNEQFF
CDR3 DNA: TGTGCCAGCAGCATGAGGCACGGGACTAATGAGCAGTTCTTC
D gene: .
J gene: TRBJ2-1
V gene: TRBV7-2
clone size: many

CDR3 protein: CSIRGQGPFYGYTF
CDR3 DNA: TGCAGCATAAGAGGACAGGGTCCATTCTATGGCTACACCTTC
D gene: TRBD1
J gene: TRBJ1-2
V gene: TRBV29-1
clone size: .

CDR3 protein: CASSLEGGTGYEQYF
CDR3 DNA: TGCGCCAGCAGCTTGGAGGGGGGGACGGGCTACGAGCAGTACTTC
D gene: .
J gene: TRBJ2-7
V gene: TRBV5-1
clone size: .

CDR3 protein: CASSEVGTARKQFF
CDR3 DNA: TGTGCCAGCAGTGAAGTAGGGACAGCAAGGAAGCAGTTCTTC
D gene: TRBD1
J gene: TRBJ2-1
V gene: TRBV6-1
clone size: many

CDR3 protein: CSASIGDSPLHF
CDR3 DNA: TGCAGTGCTAGTATTGGAGATTCACCCCTCCACTTT
D gene: .
J gene: TRBJ1-6
V gene: TRBV20-1
clone size: many

CDR3 protein: CASSLNSGVPGNTIYF
CDR3 DNA: TGTGCCAGCAGCTTAAATTCCGGGGTCCCTGGAAACACCATATATTTT
D gene: .
J gene: TRBJ1-3
V gene: TRBV7-3
clone size: many

CDR3 protein: CASSLRGGRAPETQYF
CDR3 DNA: TGTGCCAGCAGTCTGCGGGGGGGCCGGGCGCCAGAGACCCAGTACTTC
D gene: TRBD2
J gene: TRBJ2-5
V gene: TRBV12-3/TRBV12-4
clone size: .

CDR3 protein: CASSIERWGGRTGELFF
CDR3 DNA: TGTGCCAGTAGTATAGAAAGGTGGGGGGGCAGGACCGGGGAGCTGTTTTTT
D gene: .
J gene: TRBJ2-2
V gene: TRBV19
clone size: many

CDR3 protein: CASSEEGVGRGGHF
CDR3 DNA: TGTGCCAGCAGTGAAGAGGGAGTGGGACGGGGGGGGCATTTT
D gene: TRBD2
J gene: TRBJ2-3
V gene: TRBV2
clone size: many

CDR3 protein: CSARAGYNEKLFF
CDR3 DNA: TGCAGTGCTAGAGCAGGGTACAATGAAAAACTGTTTTTT
D gene: .
J gene: TRBJ1-4
V gene: TRBV20-1
clone size: .

CDR3 protein: CASSQDSSQPQHF
CDR3 DNA: TGTGCCAGCAGCCAAGATTCGAGTCAGCCCCAGCATTTT
D gene: .
J gene: TRBJ1-5
V gene: TRBV3-1
clone size: many

CDR3 protein: CASILDSVGGQLFNSPLHF
CDR3 DNA: TGTGCCAGCATCCTTGATTCTGTGGGGGGACAGCTATTTAATTCACCCCTCCACTTT
D gene: TRBD1
J gene: TRBJ1-6
V gene: TRBV11-2
clone size: .

CDR3 protein: CSATNLRENEQFF
CDR3 DNA: TGCAGTGCAACTAACCTCAGGGAGAATGAGCAGTTCTTC
D gene: .
J gene: TRBJ2-1
V gene: TRBV20-1
clone size: many

CDR3 protein: CASSRTSETQYF
CDR3 DNA: TGTGCCAGCAGCCGAACCTCGGAGACCCAGTACTTC
D gene: .
J gene: TRBJ2-5
V gene: TRBV4-2
clone size: many

CDR3 protein: CASSVAPLQSYEQYF
CDR3 DNA: TGTGCCAGCAGCGTAGCCCCCCTCCAGTCCTACGAGCAGTACTTC
D gene: .
J gene: TRBJ2-7
V gene: TRBV9
clone size: many

CDR3 protein: CASSLGVRAGGVYF
CDR3 DNA: TGTGCCAGCAGCTTAGGGGTCCGGGCGGGAGGTGTGTATTTT
D gene: TRBD2
J gene: TRBJ2-3
V gene: TRBV7-8
clone size: .

CDR3 protein: CASLNTEAFF
CDR3 DNA: TGTGCCAGCCTAAACACTGAAGCTTTCTTT
D gene: .
J gene: TRBJ1-1
V gene: TRBV9
clone size: .

CDR3 protein: CASRTGGDYGCTF
CDR3 DNA: TGTGCCAGCAGGACCGGGGGCGACTATGGCTGCACCTTC
D gene: .
J gene: TRBJ1-2
V gene: TRBV12-3/TRBV12-4
clone size: .